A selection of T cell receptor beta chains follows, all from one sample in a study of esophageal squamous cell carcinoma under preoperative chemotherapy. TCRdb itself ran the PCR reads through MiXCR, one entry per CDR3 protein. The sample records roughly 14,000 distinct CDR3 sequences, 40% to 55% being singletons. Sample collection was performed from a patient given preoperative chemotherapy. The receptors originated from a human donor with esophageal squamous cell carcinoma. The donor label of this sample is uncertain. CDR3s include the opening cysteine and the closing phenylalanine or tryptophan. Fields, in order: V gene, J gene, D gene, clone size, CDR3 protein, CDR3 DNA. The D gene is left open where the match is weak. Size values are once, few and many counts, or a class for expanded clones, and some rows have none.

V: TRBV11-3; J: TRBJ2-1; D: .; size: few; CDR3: CASSSLDRWRGSYNEQFF; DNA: TGTGCCAGCAGCTCCCTTGACAGGTGGAGGGGATCCTACAATGAGCAGTTCTTC
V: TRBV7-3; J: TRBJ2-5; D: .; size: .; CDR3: CATSAGYLETQYF; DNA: TGTGCCACCAGCGCAGGGTACTTAGAGACCCAGTACTTC
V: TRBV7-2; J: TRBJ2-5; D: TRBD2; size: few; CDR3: CASSSTGTSGGLETQYF; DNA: TGTGCCAGCAGCTCCACCGGGACTAGCGGGGGCTTAGAGACCCAGTACTTC
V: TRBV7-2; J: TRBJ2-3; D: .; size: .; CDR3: CASRGPRWLARVAQYF; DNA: TGTGCCAGCAGGGGACCTAGGTGGCTAGCCCGAGTAGCGCAGTATTTT
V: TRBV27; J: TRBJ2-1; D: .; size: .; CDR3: CASSPGHTYNEQFF; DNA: TGTGCCAGCAGTCCAGGACACACCTACAATGAGCAGTTCTTC
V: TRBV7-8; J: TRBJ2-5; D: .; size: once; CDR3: CAGSRGARENETQYF; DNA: TGTGCCGGGAGCCGAGGGGCCCGGGAGAACGAGACCCAGTACTTT
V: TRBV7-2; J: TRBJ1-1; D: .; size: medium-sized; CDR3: CAARGEGRGGEAFF; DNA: TGTGCCGCACGCGGAGAAGGACGAGGGGGGGAAGCTTTCTTT
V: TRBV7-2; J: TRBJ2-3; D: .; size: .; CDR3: CAGGLGGCEQDTQYF; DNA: TGTGCCGGGGGCTTAGGGGGTTGTGAGCAAGATACGCAGTATTTT
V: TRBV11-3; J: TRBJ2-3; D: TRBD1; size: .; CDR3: CSRGFGARDPDTQYF; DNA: TGTTCCAGGGGGTTCGGAGCCCGTGACCCAGATACGCAGTATTTC
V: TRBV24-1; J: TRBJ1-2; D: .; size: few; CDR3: CATSDRAAGLRSYTF; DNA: TGTGCCACCAGTGATCGGGCAGCCGGTCTTCGGAGCTACACCTTC
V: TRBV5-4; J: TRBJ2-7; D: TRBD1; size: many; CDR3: CASSLTGGEGYEQYF; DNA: TGTGCCAGCAGCTTGACAGGGGGCGAAGGGTACGAGCAGTACTTC
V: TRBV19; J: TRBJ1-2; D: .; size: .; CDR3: CASSRTDNYGYTF; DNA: TGTGCCAGTAGTCGGACAGATAACTATGGCTACACCTTC
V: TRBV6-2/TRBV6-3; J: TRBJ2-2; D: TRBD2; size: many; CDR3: CASSPGLGFTGELFF; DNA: TGTGCCAGCAGCCCCGGACTAGGTTTTACCGGGGAGCTGTTTTTT
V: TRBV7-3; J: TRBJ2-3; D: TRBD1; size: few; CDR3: CASSSTGAHTDTQYF; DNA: TGTGCCAGCAGCTCAACAGGGGCGCACACAGATACGCAGTATTTT
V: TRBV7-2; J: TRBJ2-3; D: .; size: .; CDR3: CASSLGGGGLRADTQYF; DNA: TGTGCCAGCAGCTTAGGGGGGGGGGGGCTGAGGGCAGATACGCAGTATTTT
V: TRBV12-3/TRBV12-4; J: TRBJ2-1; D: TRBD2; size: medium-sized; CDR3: CASSFGGGREQFF; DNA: TGTGCCAGCAGTTTTGGGGGGGGAAGGGAGCAGTTCTTC
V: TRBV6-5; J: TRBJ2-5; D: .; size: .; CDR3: CASSYTRVRGETQYF; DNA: TGTGCCAGCAGTTATACCAGGGTTCGGGGAGAGACCCAGTACTTC
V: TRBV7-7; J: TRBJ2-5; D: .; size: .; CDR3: CASSLADRFEQYF; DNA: TGTGCTAGCAGCTTAGCAGACAGGTTTGAGCAGTACTTC
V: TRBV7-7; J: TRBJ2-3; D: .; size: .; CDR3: CARRLTSDPDTQYF; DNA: TGTGCGAGGCGCCTGACATCAGACCCAGATACCCAGTATTTC
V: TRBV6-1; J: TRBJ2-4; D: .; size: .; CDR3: CASRKLAGKNIQYF; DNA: TGTGCCAGCAGGAAGCTAGCAGGCAAAAACATTCAGTACTTT
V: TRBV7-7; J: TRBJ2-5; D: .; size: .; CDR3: CASSAGPRETQYF; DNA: TGTGCCAGCAGCGCCGGACCCCGGGAGACCCAGTACTTC
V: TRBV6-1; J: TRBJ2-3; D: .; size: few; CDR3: CASRRADTQYF; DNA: TGTGCCAGCAGGAGGGCAGATACGCAGTATTTT